The present T cell receptor (beta chain) was sequenced within a study of cytomegalovirus exposure and HLA in healthy donors. Study-level findings and limits: Some V segments, including TRBV6-2 and TRBV6-3, were excluded as indistinguishable. It was likely that a cluster of highly shared sequence variants was a sequencing artifact.

Researchers ran the PCR with 60 Vbeta and 13 Jbeta primers. Sequencing used immunoSEQ multiplex PCR; TCRdb keeps in-frame clones, though not all of them. This table has approximately 100,000 clones, under 75% appearing once. At the time of sampling, donors were nominally healthy, though unrecorded immune exposures were likely. The CDR3 is made up of 13 amino acids. V lost 6 bases, J lost 7 bases, and 5 bases stayed unmatched. In germline, CDR1 is MNHEY, CDR2 SMNVEV (reference sequence). A word on this clone: The antigen remains undetermined.

This receptor was obtained from a female donor in good health and CMV-seronegative. V is TRBV27 and J is TRBJ1-2, with 10 nucleotides matching TRBD1. Sequencing was done on a sample of PBMCs. The CDR3 DNA is TGTGCCAGCAGACGGACAGGGGGGGGTGGCTACACCTTC. As protein: CASRRTGGGGYTF.